This T cell receptor beta chain was sequenced in a study of shared clonotypes between healthy human individuals. Repertoires were generated with immunoSEQ multiplex PCR, while TCRdb's copy carries only in-frame clones and drops some. Of about 1 million clones detected, 78% appear once; the ten largest clones hold 0.52%. Trimming took 4 bases from V and 4 from J, leaving 8 bases between them. CDR3 length: 13 amino acids. Germline V gene sequence: CDR1 ENHRY, CDR2 SYGVKD. This clone was found many times. Its antigen is unknown. Study-wide findings and caveats: Compared with memory subsets, naive subsets generally had larger estimated richness. Sorted-subset samples were not fully sequenced, rarefaction indicated. Naive CD4 clonotypes overlapped across a handful of donors at around 4.8%.

The TCR was taken from a man aged 18-30 years in good health. Some clones in this sample may be carry-over from other donors' samples. The chain recombines TRBV10-3 with TRBJ1-5; D uncertain. Sequenced material: memory CD4+ T cells from PBMCs. Subset reported: CD45RA-negative fraction. CDR3 nucleotide sequence: TGTGCCATCAGTGTCAGCCAAAATCAGCCCCAGCATTTT. Translating gives CAISVSQNQPQHF.